This T cell receptor beta chain was identified during a study of T cells after yellow fever vaccination. Study-wide findings and caveats: Only a minor proportion of clonotypes was detected across both CD4 and CD8 compartments.

The CDR3 is made up of 13 amino acids. V lost 2 bases, J lost 7 bases, and 9 bases lay in between. This clonotype turned up a few times. Its target is not known. One entry per CDR3 protein, called by TCRdb with MiXCR from the 5' RACE reads. The sample has 300,000 to 400,000 distinct CDR3 sequences; roughly an eighth are singletons. The source material was CD4+ T cells sorted from PBMCs, sampled 15 days after the yellow fever booster vaccination. The chain combines TRBV12-3 or TRBV12-4 with TRBJ2-1; D remains unclear. The clonotype was recovered from a young man who received the YFV17D yellow fever vaccine. The CDR3 DNA follows: TGTGCCAGCAGTTTAAGCTCTGTTAATGAGCAGTTCTTC. It codes for CASSLSSVNEQFF.